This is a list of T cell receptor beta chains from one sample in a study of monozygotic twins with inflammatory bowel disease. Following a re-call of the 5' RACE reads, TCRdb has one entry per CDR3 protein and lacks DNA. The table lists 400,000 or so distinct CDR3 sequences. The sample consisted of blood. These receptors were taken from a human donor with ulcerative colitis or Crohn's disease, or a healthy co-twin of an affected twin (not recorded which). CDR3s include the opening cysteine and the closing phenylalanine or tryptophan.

CDR3aa: CASSLGRNTYEQYF; v_gene: TRBV18; j_gene: TRBJ2-7
CDR3aa: CASRGAVEQFF; v_gene: TRBV7-2; j_gene: TRBJ2-1
CDR3aa: CASSWGGLADNDQFF; v_gene: TRBV5-1; j_gene: TRBJ2-1
CDR3aa: CASSRLAGDRTGELFF; v_gene: TRBV5-1; j_gene: TRBJ2-2
CDR3aa: CSARGSSQPQHF; v_gene: TRBV20-1; j_gene: TRBJ1-5
CDR3aa: CASSTAQGIRNSPLHF; v_gene: TRBV6-2/TRBV6-3; j_gene: TRBJ1-6
CDR3aa: CASSPGLAVGGEQFF; v_gene: TRBV6-1; j_gene: TRBJ2-1
CDR3aa: CSARGSAPAQPQHF; v_gene: TRBV20-1; j_gene: TRBJ1-5
CDR3aa: CSARNRDTGSYNEQFF; v_gene: TRBV20-1; j_gene: TRBJ2-1
CDR3aa: CASSMGSSYNEQFF; v_gene: TRBV12-3/TRBV12-4; j_gene: TRBJ2-1
CDR3aa: CSVDGRGLTNEQFF; v_gene: TRBV29-1; j_gene: TRBJ2-1
CDR3aa: CASSAGRRDRRANYGYTF; v_gene: TRBV2; j_gene: TRBJ1-2
CDR3aa: CAICRDRDQPQHF; v_gene: TRBV10-3; j_gene: TRBJ1-5